The clone carrying this T cell receptor beta chain was seen repeatedly, ten times or more. The source of the sample is a study of glioma-infiltrating T cells. Using RNA template, CDR3s of TCR alpha and beta were amplified with iRepertoire arm-PCR. For one-step reverse transcription and amplification, about 90-400 ng of tissue mRNA or PBMC total RNA was used. TCRdb re-called the multiplex PCR reads through MiXCR, storing one row per CDR3 protein. The table includes 150,000 to 200,000 distinct CDR3 sequences, about 31% detected once. The CDR3 has 12 amino acids. V was shortened by 7 bases and J by 5 bases, with 12 bases between the two germline ends. CDR1 and CDR2 (germline): MNHNS, SASEGT.

This sequence was found in a human donor with low-grade glioma or glioblastoma, undergoing nonglioma brain surgery, or in good health (not recorded which). The sequencing input was glioma tissue, nonneoplastic brain tissue, or PBMCs (not recorded which). The V call is TRBV6-1, the J call TRBJ2-7, with D tentatively TRBD1 (6 bases). CDR3 DNA sequence: TGTGCCAGCAAAAGTAACAGGGACGAGCAGTACTTC. Its translation: CASKSNRDEQYF.